This T cell receptor beta chain emerged from a study of CD8 T cells in ankylosing spondylitis. Findings of the study overall: There were earlier reports of some motif variants in reactive arthritis synovial fluid and blood. A motif in TCR beta, a set of seven to nine highly homologous variants, appeared characteristic of ankylosing spondylitis blood. Disease-linked clones had a CD8+ phenotype and relatively low frequency in peripheral blood. Within matched ankylosing spondylitis synovial fluid, disease-linked clones were reportedly significantly enriched.

Trimming cost V 4 bases and J 9 bases, with 22 bases left between them. CDR1 and CDR2 from the germline V gene are LNHDA and SQIVND (reference sequence). This CDR3 contains 16 residues. From the 5' RACE reads, TCRdb called clonotypes with MiXCR, one entry per CDR3 protein. The repertoire holds tens of thousands of distinct CDR3 sequences, with 7.2% as singletons. Concerning this clonotype: Its antigen is not known.

This chain uses TRBV19 with TRBJ2-1, with a possible D match to TRBD2 (5 bases). The sample was blood, either unsorted or a sorted T cell fraction (not recorded which). This clonotype was sampled from a male donor with ankylosing spondylitis or in good health (not recorded which). CDR3 nucleotide sequence: TGTGCCAGTAGTACCTCTGGGGTAGCGTCCTCCAGTGAGCAGTTCTTC. Amino acids: CASSTSGVASSSEQFF. The variable domain in full, completed from reference TRBV19 and TRBJ2-1, reads DGGITQSPKYLFRKEGQNVTLSCEQNLNHDAMYWYRQDPGQGLRLIYYSQIVNDFQKGDIAEGYSVSREKKESFPLTVTSAQKNPTAFYLCASSTSGVASSSEQFFGPGTRLTVL.